Reported below is one T cell receptor (beta chain). This entry belongs to a study of blood T cell repertoires in COVID-19. Turning to the study itself: Sites across the United States, Italy and Spain contributed samples from acute and convalescent COVID-19.

Study processing details: Researchers report that nucleated cell counts were estimated from reference gene primer amplification. The data were produced by immunoSEQ multiplex PCR, yet TCRdb's version contains in-frame clones alone and is incomplete. V and J calls and clone size are those listed in that table; D and trimming were worked out from the DNA. This table holds 100,000 or so clones, around 90% found once. V lost 4 bases to trimming and J lost 11 bases; unmatched junction nucleotides: 3. This CDR3 is built from 14 residues. Germline-derived CDR1 and CDR2 are LGHDT and YNNKEL (reference sequence).

The chain recombines TRBV3-1 (or the pseudogene TRBV3-2) with TRBJ2-1, with TRBD2 matching 15 bases. This TCR was recovered from an older woman with acute or convalescent COVID-19. What was sequenced was peripheral blood. This chain's CDR3 is CASSLGLAGGQQFF. Here the CDR3 DNA reads TGTGCCAGCAGCCTGGGACTAGCGGGAGGACAGCAGTTCTTC.